This entry lists 15 T cell receptor beta chains sequenced from one sample in a study of identical twins (dated by TCRdb to 2015 to 2016). Libraries were prepared through 5' RACE. The instrument was an Illumina HiSeq 2000. TCRdb itself trimmed the public reads at Q25 with fastp, ran MiXCR and retained productive beta chains. For every CDR3 protein sequence, its rows merge into one entry that carries the most common genes and DNA. This sample has about 240,000 distinct CDR3 sequences in its table, and roughly an eighth of those were observed once. Clones ranked in the top ten supply roughly 3.7% of the sample. This sample also appeared in a second study, on yellow fever vaccine responses in identical twins.

Material for sequencing was memory (CD45RO+) T cells sorted from blood. What this sample's cell subset or site label stands for: CD45RO+ enriched T cells. All receptors come from a woman between 18 and 29 years old in good health.

This clonotype has ten or more counts. The chain employs TRBV29-1 and TRBJ2-7, with D unresolved. There are 12 residues in the CDR3. Trimming shortened V by 3 bases and J by 7 bases, and 13 bases separated the two germline ends. Germline CDR1 and CDR2: SQVTM and ANQGSEA. For the CDR3, the DNA is TGCAGCGTTGATTCGGATAGCCTTGAGCAGTACTTC. The encoded protein is CSVDSDSLEQYF.

This clonotype was counted only a few times. CDR3 sequence: CASSPGSAYEQYF. For the CDR3, the DNA is TGTGCCAGCAGCCCCGGGTCTGCCTACGAGCAGTACTTC. The chain uses TRBV9 and TRBJ2-7; D gene unclear. V was trimmed by 4 bases and J by 2 bases, leaving 10 bases between them. The CDR3 totals 13 residues. Germline V gives CDR1 SGDLS, CDR2 YYNGEE.

In its sample, this clonotype was seen a few times. The J gene is TRBJ1-4, the V gene TRBV28; D remains ambiguous. The CDR3 is 14 residues long. V was pared by 5 bases and J by 5 bases, with 12 bases between. Germline CDR1 MDHEN, CDR2 SYDVKM. CDR3 protein: CASSPTPINEKLFF. The CDR3 DNA follows: TGTGCCAGCAGTCCCACTCCTATAAATGAAAAACTGTTTTTT.

This clonotype has a count of ten or more. The chain recombines TRBV5-1 with TRBJ2-2; D is unclear. This CDR3 region has 11 residues. V lost 7 bases and J 5 bases, leaving 6 bases between the germline ends. CDR1 is SGHRS and CDR2 is YFSETQ in the germline V gene. CDR3 region: CASRITGELFF. The CDR3 nucleotides read TGCGCCAGCCGGATAACCGGGGAGCTGTTTTTT.

The chain combines TRBV28 with TRBJ2-2; 7 bases align to TRBD1. V shed 8 bases, J shed 6 bases, and the junction held 3 bases outside the gene matches. The germline CDR1 and CDR2 sequences are MDHEN and SYDVKM. The CDR3 contains 12 residues. The CDR3: CASQTGPGELFF. CDR3 nucleotides: TGTGCCAGCCAGACAGGGCCCGGGGAGCTGTTTTTT. Complete variable domain (other parts from reference TRBV28 and TRBJ2-2): DVKVTQSSRYLVKRTGEKVFLECVQDMDHENMFWYRQDPGLGLRLIYFSYDVKMKEKGDIPEGYSVSREKKERFSLILESASTNQTSMYLCASQTGPGELFFGEGSRLTVL.

A few counts support this clonotype. This rearrangement joins TRBV9 to TRBJ2-5, with 14 bases that match TRBD2. CDR3 length equals 16 residues. The V gene's germline CDR1 is SGDLS and CDR2 YYNGEE. V dropped 4 bases and J dropped 5; count of bases not matched to a gene: 7. CDR3 bases: TGTGCCAGCAGCTTGACTAGCGGGGGGGCCGCGGAGACCCAGTACTTC. Its protein is CASSLTSGGAAETQYF.

This chain connects TRBV7-9 to TRBJ2-7, with 8 bases lining up with TRBD1. The CDR3 is 17 amino acids. The V gene end was trimmed by 3 bases and the J gene end by 0 bases; junction bases not matched to a gene: 10. Germline V lookup: CDR1 SEHNR, CDR2 FQNEAQ (reference sequence). The CDR3 here is CASSFPARGQGSYEQYF. DNA for the CDR3: TGTGCCAGCAGCTTCCCGGCCCGTGGACAGGGCTCCTACGAGCAGTACTTC.

This clonotype came up once. V usage is TRBV7-2 and J usage is TRBJ2-7; D is ambiguous. The CDR3 covers 13 residues. V was trimmed by 5 bases and J by 4 bases, leaving 12 bases between them. The germline V gene encodes CDR1 SGHTA and CDR2 FQGNSA. CDR3 residues: CASSRPGPYEQYF. CDR3 nucleotide sequence: TGTGCCAGCAGCCGCCCGGGCCCATACGAGCAGTACTTC.

This clonotype came up once. The rearrangement links TRBV6-4 to TRBJ2-3; D possibly matches TRBD1 or TRBD2 (6 bases each). Per the germline V gene, CDR1 is MRHNA and CDR2 is SNTAGT. The length of the CDR3 is 16 residues. The germline V and J ends were trimmed by 0 bases and 1 base, with 11 bases remaining between them. CDR3 loop: CASSDSSGARTDTQYF. CDR3 nucleotides: TGTGCCAGCAGTGACTCGTCGGGGGCCCGCACAGATACGCAGTATTTT.

In this sample, this clonotype turned up many times. The V call is TRBV13, the J call TRBJ2-3; 13 nucleotides match TRBD2. With V trimmed by 3 bases and J by 1 base, 4 bases remained unmatched. The CDR3 covers 17 residues. Germline CDR1 and CDR2: PRHDT and FYEKMQ (reference sequence). In DNA form, the CDR3 reads TGTGCCAGCAGCTTCCGGACTAGCGGGAGAGGCACAGATACGCAGTATTTT. Translated, it gives CASSFRTSGRGTDTQYF.

This chain connects TRBV7-9 to TRBJ2-2; no clear D. The CDR3 loop spans 16 amino acids. CDR1 is SEHNR, CDR2 FQNEAQ, per germline (reference sequence). Trimming left V 0 bases short and J 7 bases short, with 15 bases between. The CDR3 DNA reads TGTGCCAGCAGCTTAGCGGGCCGCTACCCAGGCGGGGAGCTGTTTTTT. Amino acid sequence: CASSLAGRYPGGELFF.

This clonotype occurred a few times. The chain couples TRBV6-2 or TRBV6-3 to TRBJ2-1; D may be TRBD2 (6 bases). The germline V gene encodes CDR1 MNHEY and CDR2 SVGEGT. V lost 5 bases to trimming and J lost 1 base, with 12 bases between them. The CDR3 totals 15 residues. CDR3 DNA: TGTGCCAGCAGTCTCTCTAGCGCTTCCTACAATGAGCAGTTCTTC. It codes for CASSLSSASYNEQFF.

This clonotype has just a few counts. This chain connects TRBV6-2 or TRBV6-3 to TRBJ2-7; TRBD1 aligns across 8 bases. The CDR3 runs to 15 residues. The ends lost 10 bases at V and 4 bases at J; junction bases unmatched: 15. The germline gives CDR1 MNHEY, CDR2 SVGEGT. The CDR3 spells CATLDGTGHSYEQYF. CDR3 nucleotides: TGTGCCACTCTTGATGGGACAGGTCATTCTTACGAGCAGTACTTC.

About this clonotype: The junction shows a germline mismatch at one end, possibly a read error. V and J are TRBV7-7 and TRBJ2-3, with 7 bases aligning to TRBD2. The CDR3 contains 15 residues. Germline V gene data show CDR1 as SSHAT and CDR2 as FNYEAQ (reference sequence). CDR3 bases: TGTGCTAGCAGCTTAGGAGCGGGACCTACAGATACGCAGTATTTT. Protein product: CASSLGAGPTDTQYF.

CDR3 in DNA: TGTGCCAGCAGTACAAGGAACAGGGAGGAGACCCAGTACTTC. Translated: CASSTRNREETQYF. The rearrangement joins TRBV6-1 to TRBJ2-5; a possible D gene is TRBD1 (6 bases). The V gene lost 5 bases and the J gene lost 5 bases, with 15 bases spanning the gap. This CDR3 is 14 amino acids long. CDR1 and CDR2 (germline): MNHNS, SASEGT.